A single TCR beta chain is shown here with its context. Its antigen has not been determined. No much larger clonotype is one base removed from it; base qualities were not supplied. Trimming removed 4 bases from V and 5 bases from J, leaving 15 bases between the germline ends. The germline V gene gives CDR1 as MDHEN and CDR2 as SYDVKM. Including cysteine and phenylalanine, the CDR3 has 15 amino acids. The CDR3 DNA has 45 bases and is translated from base 1. Peripheral blood CD8+ and CD4+ T cells from healthy donors, Susac syndrome patients and multiple sclerosis patients were profiled using high-throughput TCR beta sequencing. Treatment-naive patients with stable or active relapsing-remitting disease fulfilling revised McDonald criteria were used as multiple sclerosis controls. CD8+ TEMRA cells were enriched by FACS, while bulk CD8+ and CD4+ T cells were purified by magnetic negative isolation. Blood was drawn into EDTA tubes, processed within 24 hours, and PBMCs were isolated by density gradient centrifugation. PBMCs intended for TCR sequencing were frozen in liquid nitrogen and were later thawed in a 37 degrees C water bath. A purity of at least 90% was achieved for sorted or isolated CD4+, CD8+ and CD8+ TEMRA cells.

RNA was extracted using the RNeasy kit, and roughly 0.5 to 1 microgram was reverse transcribed with random hexamers. The immunoSEQ multiplex PCR assay, covering 54 Vbeta and 13 Jbeta segments, was used to amplify TCR beta CDR3 regions. Bias from PCR amplification was corrected by using a synthetic template baseline for primer optimization and for computational correction. The study's own analysis went as follows. Reads were annotated to V, D and J genes according to IMGT and were analyzed with immunoSEQ Analyzer, with only productive sequences retained. Clonality was computed as one minus Shannon entropy normalized by log2 of the number of productive unique sequences. For each patient and control, public and private clones were evaluated within the 100 most prevalent clones. A clone was defined as Susac-specific if it was absent from the healthy and MS cohorts, from over 1,000 published viral clones and from other ImmuneACCESS disease sequences. TCRdb took the public reads, trimmed them with fastp at Q25, ran MiXCR for clone calling and kept in-frame beta chains. Identical CDR3 proteins give one entry, which carries the most common genes and DNA. The V and J calls, along with clone size, are taken from TCRdb and not from the paper's own processing. This sample is represented by a few hundred thousand distinct CDR3 sequences; approximately 89% of them were singletons. The top ten clonotypes cover 0.09% to 0.15% of the sample.

The sample originates from a study of CD8 T cells in Susac syndrome (dated by TCRdb to between 2018 and 2021). Describing the broader study: The study used repertoire sequencing to test whether antigen drove CD8+ T cell activation and differentiation in Susac syndrome. The study compared CD8+ T cell repertoire clonality among 12 healthy donors, about 14 Susac syndrome patients and 15 multiple sclerosis patients. Study-wide findings and limitations: The study acknowledged that relatively few individuals were included in the TCR sequencing and HLA analysis.

Sequencing was performed on CD8+ T cells from PBMCs. The TCR was taken from a human donor with multiple sclerosis. This receptor chain uses TRBV28 and TRBJ1-5; no confident D gene assignment can be made. This receptor carries the CDR3 CASSSRDLGDQPQHF. In nucleotides, the sequence is TGTGCCAGCAGTTCACGGGATCTTGGGGATCAGCCCCAGCATTTT. The full variable domain, completed from the reference TRBV28 and TRBJ1-5 proteins outside the CDR3, reads DVKVTQSSRYLVKRTGEKVFLECVQDMDHENMFWYRQDPGLGLRLIYFSYDVKMKEKGDIPEGYSVSREKKERFSLILESASTNQTSMYLCASSSRDLGDQPQHFGDGTRLSIL.